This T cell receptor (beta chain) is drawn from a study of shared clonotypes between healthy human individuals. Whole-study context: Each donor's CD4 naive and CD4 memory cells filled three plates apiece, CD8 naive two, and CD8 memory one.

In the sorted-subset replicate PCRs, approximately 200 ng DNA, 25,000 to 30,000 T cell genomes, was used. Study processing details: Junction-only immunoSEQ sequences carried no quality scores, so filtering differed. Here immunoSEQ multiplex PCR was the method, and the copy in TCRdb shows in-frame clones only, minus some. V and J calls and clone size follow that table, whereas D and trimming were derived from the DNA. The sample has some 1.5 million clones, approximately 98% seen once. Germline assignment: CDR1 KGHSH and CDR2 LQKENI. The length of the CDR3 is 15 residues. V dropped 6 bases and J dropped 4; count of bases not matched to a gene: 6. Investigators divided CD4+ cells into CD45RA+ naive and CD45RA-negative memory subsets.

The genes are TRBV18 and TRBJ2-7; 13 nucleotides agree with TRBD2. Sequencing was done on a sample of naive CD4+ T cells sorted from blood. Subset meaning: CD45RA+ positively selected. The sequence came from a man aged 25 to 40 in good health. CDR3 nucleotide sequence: TGTGCCAGCTCGCGACCACTAGCGGGAGGGTACGAGCAGTACTTC. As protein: CASSRPLAGGYEQYF.